A selection of T cell receptor beta chains follows, all from one sample in a study of blood T cell repertoires in COVID-19. The table came from immunoSEQ multiplex PCR; TCRdb's copy has only in-frame clones and leaves some out. This sample has 250,000 to 350,000 clones, with around 87% found just once. Source material: peripheral blood. These receptors were obtained from a woman in her forties or fifties who had recovered from COVID-19. CDR3s include the opening cysteine and the closing phenylalanine or tryptophan. D genes are given only for firm matches. Clone size is stated in some rows and not others, as once, few, many or a class when expanded.

. TRBJ2-5 TRBV30 TRBD1 CAWSVQGGTQYF TGTGCCTGGAGTGTACAGGGGGGGACCCAGTACTTC
few TRBJ2-7 TRBV4-2 TRBD2 CASSQGSSGGAHEQYF TGTGCCAGCAGCCAAGGGTCGAGCGGGGGGGCCCACGAGCAGTACTTC
. TRBJ1-6 TRBV28 . CASSLFRGRNSPLHF TGTGCCAGCAGTTTATTCCGGGGTCGCAATTCACCCCTCCACTTT
. TRBJ1-3 TRBV5-4 TRBD1 CASTLDRGAGNTIYF TGTGCCAGCACCTTGGACAGGGGAGCTGGAAACACCATATATTTT
. TRBJ2-1 TRBV19 TRBD1 CASRGQGFHNEQFF TGTGCCAGTAGGGGACAGGGTTTCCACAATGAGCAGTTCTTC
. TRBJ1-3 TRBV29-1 . CSAAGVPGNTIYF TGCAGCGCGGCAGGGGTCCCTGGAAACACCATATATTTT
. TRBJ1-5 TRBV19 . CASSIGLFLAGNQPQHF TGTGCCAGTAGTATAGGTCTTTTTCTGGCAGGCAATCAGCCCCAGCATTTT
. TRBJ1-4 TRBV27 . CASSPQGFAEKLFF TGTGCCAGCAGTCCGCAGGGTTTCGCCGAAAAACTGTTTTTT
. TRBJ2-7 TRBV11-2 . CASRSRDGQYF TGTGCCAGCAGAAGCCGAGATGGGCAGTACTTC
. TRBJ1-6 TRBV28 . CASSQGAPGGSLHF TGTGCCAGCAGCCAAGGGGCCCCCGGGGGTTCCCTCCACTTT
. TRBJ2-7 TRBV28 TRBD1 CASRKQGALIFSFYEQYF TGTGCCAGCAGAAAACAGGGGGCGCTTATTTTCTCTTTCTACGAGCAGTACTTC
. TRBJ2-7 TRBV19 TRBD1 CASSLTDRRYEQYF TGTGCCAGTAGCCTCACGGACAGGCGGTACGAGCAGTACTTC
. TRBJ1-3 TRBV5-4 TRBD1 CASSAQGAQGNTIYF TGTGCCAGCAGCGCCCAGGGGGCGCAGGGAAACACCATATATTTT
few TRBJ1-3 TRBV27 . CASSPFPRGSSGNTIYF TGTGCCAGCAGTCCGTTTCCCAGGGGTAGCTCTGGAAACACCATATATTTT
. TRBJ2-1 TRBV6-5 TRBD2 CASSYSTGGTYNEQFF TGTGCCAGCAGTTACTCGACGGGGGGAACGTACAATGAGCAGTTCTTC
. TRBJ1-1 TRBV11-2 . CASSFYPTGLSTEAFF TGTGCCAGCAGCTTTTACCCCACAGGGCTCAGCACTGAAGCTTTCTTT
. TRBJ2-5 TRBV30 . CAWSRGLQETQYF TGTGCCTGGAGTCGAGGGTTACAAGAGACCCAGTACTTC
. TRBJ2-1 TRBV4-2 TRBD2 CASSQELAGVANEQFF TGTGCCAGCAGCCAAGAGCTAGCGGGAGTAGCCAATGAGCAGTTCTTC
. TRBJ2-1 TRBV27 TRBD2 CASSLLAEYNEQFF TGTGCCAGCAGTTTACTAGCGGAGTACAATGAGCAGTTCTTC
. TRBJ2-7 TRBV5-5 . CASSSDGGRGEQYF TGTGCCAGCAGCTCAGACGGGGGGCGGGGTGAGCAGTACTTC
. TRBJ1-3 TRBV5-4 . CASSLAGSSGNTIYF TGTGCCAGCAGCTTGGCGGGGAGCTCTGGAAACACCATATATTTT
. TRBJ2-4 TRBV10-1 . CASKRRRRLENIQYF TGCGCCAGCAAGAGACGGCGGCGCTTAGAAAACATTCAGTACTTC
. TRBJ2-2 TRBV7-9 . CASSLAGGGELFF TGTGCCAGCAGCCTCGCCGGGGGAGGGGAGCTGTTTTTT
. TRBJ2-5 TRBV7-9 . CASSLTRGEEAQYF TGTGCCAGCAGCTTAACGCGGGGAGAAGAAGCCCAGTACTTC
. TRBJ2-7 TRBV28 TRBD2 CASRTGTSYEQYF TGTGCCAGCAGAACCGGGACTAGCTACGAGCAGTACTTC
. TRBJ1-1 TRBV7-3 TRBD1 CASSSSPGTGGRTEAFF TGTGCCAGCAGCTCAAGTCCCGGGACAGGGGGAAGAACTGAAGCTTTCTTT
. TRBJ1-1 TRBV5-1 TRBD1 CASSFTGGSFVNTEAFF TGCGCCAGCAGCTTCACAGGGGGCTCCTTTGTGAACACTGAAGCTTTCTTT
. TRBJ2-5 TRBV4-3 TRBD2 CASSQGAGGETQYF TGCGCCAGCAGCCAAGGGGCGGGGGGAGAGACCCAGTACTTC
. TRBJ1-1 TRBV7-6 . CASSLGRNTEAFF TGTGCCAGCAGCTTAGGGAGGAACACTGAAGCTTTCTTT
. TRBJ2-3 TRBV11-2 . CASSLGPGSTDTQYF TGTGCCAGCAGCTTAGGACCAGGGAGCACAGATACGCAGTATTTT
. TRBJ2-5 TRBV11-2 TRBD2 CASSQSGGALIGGVETQYF TGTGCCAGCAGCCAGAGCGGGGGGGCTCTTATAGGTGGTGTAGAGACCCAGTACTTC
. TRBJ2-7 TRBV6-5 . CASRRPEGAYEQYF TGTGCCAGCAGACGCCCCGAGGGTGCCTACGAGCAGTACTTC
. TRBJ2-7 TRBV5-6 . CASSFNTAGEQYF TGTGCCAGCAGCTTTAATACAGCCGGCGAGCAGTACTTC
. TRBJ1-2 TRBV6-5 . CASSLGGTTYGYTF TGTGCCAGCAGTTTAGGAGGGACTACGTATGGCTACACCTTC